The rows below give T cell receptor beta chains drawn from one sample of a study of T cell changes during pregnancy in multiple sclerosis. Produced via immunoSEQ multiplex PCR; TCRdb's table is partial and in-frame only. The data contain some 93,000 clones, approximately 92% of them singletons. The material was peripheral blood, obtained after pregnancy. The receptor set was obtained from a female donor with multiple sclerosis, enrolled in a pregnancy study. CDR3s include the opening cysteine and the closing phenylalanine or tryptophan. Fields, in order: V gene, clone size, D gene, J gene, CDR3 protein, CDR3 DNA. D genes are given only for firm matches. Clone sizes are given selectively: once, few, many, or a class where the clone is expanded.

TRBV7-9	few	TRBD1	TRBJ2-3	CASSSRGPDTQYF	TGTGCCAGCAGTTCCAGGGGGCCAGATACGCAGTATTTT
TRBV10-3	NA	TRBD1	TRBJ1-1	CAISPTGGIVEAFF	TGTGCCATCAGCCCGACAGGGGGCATCGTTGAAGCTTTCTTT
TRBV7-9	once	TRBD1	TRBJ2-7	CASSLDRGRDYEQYF	TGTGCCAGCAGCTTAGACAGGGGGCGTGACTACGAGCAGTACTTC
TRBV30	NA	NA	TRBJ1-2	CAWTGSPVYTF	TGTGCCTGGACAGGGTCACCCGTCTACACCTTC
TRBV4-2	NA	TRBD2	TRBJ2-5	CASSQLAGGEVETQYF	TGTGCCAGCAGCCAGCTAGCGGGAGGGGAGGTGGAGACCCAGTACTTC
TRBV5-6	NA	NA	TRBJ2-2	CASSLGAAGNTGELFF	TGTGCCAGCAGCTTGGGGGCAGCGGGGAACACCGGGGAGCTGTTTTTT
TRBV14	NA	NA	TRBJ2-7	CASSQDESYEQYF	TGTGCCAGCAGCCAAGATGAGTCCTACGAGCAGTACTTC
TRBV2	NA	NA	TRBJ1-1	CASSARFTEAFF	TGTGCCAGCAGTGCCAGATTCACTGAAGCTTTCTTT
TRBV5-1	NA	NA	TRBJ2-5	CASRLLPGGIETQYF	TGCGCCAGCAGACTACTTCCCGGGGGTATCGAGACCCAGTACTTC
TRBV7-6	NA	TRBD1	TRBJ1-1	CASSAYRGGNTEAFF	TGTGCCAGCAGCGCATACAGGGGGGGGAACACTGAAGCTTTCTTT
TRBV7-3	once	NA	TRBJ2-7	CASTQAEDNKAGRTYEQYF	TGTGCCAGCACCCAGGCCGAGGACAACAAGGCCGGGAGAACCTACGAGCAGTACTTC
TRBV7-2	NA	TRBD1	TRBJ2-7	CASSPADRAPYEQYF	TGTGCCAGCAGCCCAGCGGACAGGGCCCCCTACGAGCAGTACTTC
TRBV28	NA	NA	TRBJ2-7	CASRGGAGVGGEQYF	TGTGCCAGCAGGGGAGGGGCAGGGGTAGGGGGCGAGCAGTACTTC
TRBV7-3	medium-sized	NA	TRBJ1-2	CASSLNPGYGYTF	TGTGCCAGCAGCTTAAACCCAGGCTATGGCTACACCTTC
TRBV4-3	NA	TRBD2	TRBJ2-3	CASSQGSAGGFPTDTQYF	TGCGCCAGCAGCCAAGGTAGTGCGGGGGGCTTCCCCACAGATACGCAGTATTTT
TRBV25-1	NA	NA	TRBJ1-1	CASSDQSDRTEAFF	TGTGCCAGCAGTGACCAATCCGACAGGACTGAAGCTTTCTTT
TRBV5-5	NA	NA	TRBJ2-1	CASSLLGSYNEQFF	TGTGCCAGCAGCTTGCTAGGCTCCTACAATGAGCAGTTCTTC
TRBV11-2	NA	TRBD1	TRBJ2-2	CATGDRGGWSTGELFF	TGTGCCACCGGGGACAGGGGAGGTTGGAGCACCGGGGAGCTGTTTTTT
TRBV2	NA	NA	TRBJ2-6	CASRVTGAGANVLTF	TGTGCCAGCAGGGTTACAGGAGCTGGGGCCAACGTCCTGACTTTC
TRBV19	NA	NA	TRBJ2-1	CASSMGGGGLSEWRSNEQFF	TGTGCCAGTAGTATGGGAGGAGGCGGTCTCTCCGAATGGAGATCCAATGAGCAGTTCTTC
TRBV27	NA	TRBD1	TRBJ2-3	CASGPGQGFRDTQYF	TGTGCCAGCGGCCCTGGACAGGGATTTCGAGATACGCAGTATTTT